Below are 23 T cell receptor beta chains sequenced from a single sample in a study of CD8+ T cells in alopecia areata. cDNA serving as the sequencing template came from extracted, reverse transcribed RNA. Only in-frame clones appear in the TCRdb table, and some are missing; sequencing was by immunoSEQ multiplex PCR. Among 200,000 to 250,000 clones listed, around 62% were seen once. The specimen comprised CD4+ T cells sorted from blood, sampled at week 0. The source of these receptors is a human donor with alopecia areata.

For this clone: Distinct nucleotide sequences in the sample also encode this CDR3. The chain recombines TRBV6-5 with TRBJ1-1; 8 nucleotides line up with TRBD1. There are 13 residues in the CDR3. CDR1 MNHEY and CDR2 SVGAGI come from the germline V gene. Unmatched junction bases numbered 5, after V lost 6 bases and J lost 5 bases. The CDR3 DNA reads as TGTGCCAGCAGACGGACAGGGAGGACTGAAGCTTTCTTT. It is translated as CASRRTGRTEAFF.

V and J are TRBV30 and TRBJ2-1; 11 nucleotides match TRBD2. Trimming took 0 bases from V and 2 from J; bases not matched to a gene: 12. CDR1 and CDR2 (germline): GTSNPN, SVGIG (reference sequence). This CDR3 is built from 19 residues. The CDR3 reads CAWSVPLLAGVRTYNEQFF. The CDR3 nucleotides are TGTGCCTGGAGTGTACCGTTACTAGCGGGAGTAAGAACCTACAATGAGCAGTTCTTC. The variable domain in full, completed from reference TRBV30 and TRBJ2-1, reads SQTIHQWPATLVQPVGSPLSLECTVEGTSNPNLYWYRQAAGRGLQLLFYSVGIGQISSEVPQNLSASRPQDRQFILSSKKLLLSDSGFYLCAWSVPLLAGVRTYNEQFFGPGTRLTVL.

This chain uses TRBV2 with TRBJ1-1; no definite D call. The CDR3 contains 15 residues. Trimming cost V 0 bases and J 1 base, with 9 bases left between them. Per germline, CDR1 SNHLY and CDR2 FYNNEI. CDR3: CASSEALFANTEAFF. CDR3 DNA sequence: TGTGCCAGCAGTGAAGCGCTTTTCGCGAACACTGAAGCTTTCTTT.

CDR3 sequence (DNA): TGTGCCAGCAGCCCACAGGGGGCGTATGGCTACACCTTC. Residues: CASSPQGAYGYTF. The chain is built from TRBV5-4 and TRBJ1-2; 9 bases match TRBD1. The germline V gene has CDR1 SGHNT and CDR2 YYREEE (reference sequence). Trimming took 4 bases from V and 5 from J; bases not matched to a gene: 3. The CDR3 consists of 13 residues.

This clone was detected a few times. As DNA, the CDR3 is TGCAGCGTCTGGGGACAGGGGATCGGCTATGGCTACACCTTC. Translating it yields CSVWGQGIGYGYTF. This chain links TRBV29-1 with TRBJ1-2; 10 bases align to TRBD1. V was clipped by 6 bases and J by 4 bases; unmatched bases: 8. CDR1 is SQVTM and CDR2 is ANQGSEA in the germline V gene. The CDR3 contains 14 residues.

The chain joins TRBV6-5 to TRBJ2-1; TRBD2 is a possible D gene (6 bases). This CDR3 contains 13 residues. Germline loops: CDR1 MNHEY, CDR2 SVGAGI. Deletions cut 7 bases from V and 4 bases from J, with 11 bases between. The chain's CDR3 is CASTSTRYNEQFF. CDR3 coding DNA: TGTGCCAGCACCTCGACTAGGTACAATGAGCAGTTCTTC.

This clone was observed a few times. The V call is TRBV6-5, the J call TRBJ2-7; 9 bases are shared with TRBD1. This CDR3 region has 13 residues. V was clipped by 0 bases and J by 11 bases; unmatched bases: 5. Germline V CDR1 and CDR2: MNHEY, SVGAGI. CDR3 nucleotides: TGTGCCAGCAGTTACTCGTTCCGGGACAGGGAGTACTTC. Translated: CASSYSFRDREYF.

This clone has just one count. The rearrangement joins TRBV29-1 to TRBJ1-1, with no clear D. This CDR3 contains 11 residues. V shed 3 bases and J shed 7 bases, with 9 bases lying between them. From germline, CDR1 is SQVTM and CDR2 ANQGSEA. Written as DNA, the CDR3 is TGCAGCGTTGAGGGATTTAATGAAGCTTTCTTT. It is translated as CSVEGFNEAFF.

The J gene is TRBJ2-1, the V gene TRBV6-4; TRBD2 matches 14 bases. CDR1 MRHNA and CDR2 SNTAGT come from the germline V gene. The CDR3 contains 15 residues. V trimming: 6 bases; J trimming: 7 bases; junction bases outside the gene matches: 5. CDR3 protein: CASSTGTSGSNEQFF. Written as DNA, the CDR3 is TGTGCCAGCAGCACAGGGACTAGCGGGAGTAATGAGCAGTTCTTC.

The genes are TRBV29-1 and TRBJ1-2; 8 bases match TRBD1. Germline lookup yields CDR1 SQVTM and CDR2 ANQGSEA. V trimming: 2 bases; J trimming: 5 bases; junction bases outside the gene matches: 7. The CDR3 totals 14 residues. In nucleotides, the CDR3 is TGCAGCGTTGAAAGTGGACAGGGCTGGTATGGCTACACCTTC. Translating it yields CSVESGQGWYGYTF.

A single count supports this clone. The chain employs TRBV4-1 and TRBJ2-5; D gene uncertain. From germline, CDR1 is MGHRA and CDR2 YSYEKL. The length of the CDR3 is 14 residues. V lost 0 bases and J 5 bases, leaving 10 bases between the germline ends. In DNA form, the CDR3 reads TGCGCCAGCAGCCAAGATCCCGGCGGCGAGACCCAGTACTTC. It codes for CASSQDPGGETQYF.

The chain recombines TRBV5-1 with TRBJ2-2; 10 nucleotides line up with TRBD1. Trimming cost V 4 bases and J 7 bases; bases outside gene matches: 10. The CDR3 is 16 residues long. Per germline, CDR1 SGHRS and CDR2 YFSETQ. The CDR3 DNA follows: TGCGCCAGCAGCCCCTCGACAGGGGGCTGGGGCGGGGAGCTGTTTTTT. The encoded protein is CASSPSTGGWGGELFF.

The chain has TRBV30 and TRBJ1-6; TRBD1 matches at 7 bases. The germline V gene encodes CDR1 GTSNPN and CDR2 SVGIG (reference sequence). This CDR3 spans 14 amino acids. The trim removed 4 bases at V and 7 bases at J, leaving 7 bases unmatched. CDR3 nucleotide sequence: TGTGCCTGGATGATAAGGGGGCCCAATTCACCCCTCCACTTT. Protein sequence: CAWMIRGPNSPLHF.

This clone was seen a few times. The chain couples TRBV6-6 to TRBJ1-5; D call uncertain. The CDR3 has 14 residues. The V gene lost 7 bases and the J gene lost 0 bases, with 10 bases spanning the gap. The germline V gene encodes CDR1 MNHNY and CDR2 SVGAGI (reference sequence). The CDR3 region has the DNA TGTGCCAGCACCCCCTCAGATAGCAATCAGCCCCAGCATTTT. Translated, it gives CASTPSDSNQPQHF.

The chain is built from TRBV5-6 and TRBJ1-6, with TRBD1 identical over 7 bases. In germline, CDR1 is SGHDT, CDR2 YYEEEE. The CDR3 loop spans 15 amino acids. Germline trimming cut 1 base from V and 9 bases from J; bases unmatched to any gene: 7. For the CDR3, the DNA is TGTGCCAGCAGCTTGAGGGGGCGCGAGGGTTCACCCCTCCACTTT. This gives the protein CASSLRGREGSPLHF.

This chain uses TRBV5-1 with TRBJ2-3; D might be TRBD2 (7 bases). The CDR3 runs to 16 residues. Looked up from germline, CDR1 is SGHRS and CDR2 is YFSETQ. The V end was cut by 4 bases, the J end by 1 base, with 16 bases between. The CDR3, as DNA: TGCGCCAGCAGCCCGGGGGCGGGAGACGGCACAGATACGCAGTATTTT. This encodes CASSPGAGDGTDTQYF.

The chain combines TRBV30 with TRBJ1-4; no clear D. V was shortened by 3 bases and J by 5 bases, with 10 bases between the two germline ends. The CDR3 has 13 residues. In germline, CDR1 is GTSNPN, CDR2 SVGIG (reference sequence). As DNA, the CDR3 is TGTGCCTGGAGGTTAGAGTGGAATGAAAAACTGTTTTTT. It translates to CAWRLEWNEKLFF.

The chain combines TRBV2 with TRBJ1-1; 8 bases are shared with TRBD1. CDR1 is SNHLY, CDR2 FYNNEI, per germline. V lost 6 bases, J lost 1 base, and 4 bases stayed unmatched. The CDR3 sequence is 14 residues long. CDR3: CASSTGQGNTEAFF. CDR3 in DNA: TGTGCCAGCAGCACAGGACAGGGGAACACTGAAGCTTTCTTT.

This clone was counted between two and nine times. The genes are TRBV7-9 and TRBJ1-5; a weak D match, TRBD1 (5 bases). Germline CDR1 SEHNR, CDR2 FQNEAQ (reference sequence). V was cut by 4 bases and J by 6 bases, with 16 bases left in between. The CDR3 totals 15 residues. CDR3 loop: CASSSIEGISQPQHF. For the CDR3, the DNA is TGTGCCAGCAGCTCCATCGAGGGGATCAGTCAGCCCCAGCATTTT.

This clone occurred a few times. The chain is built from TRBV18 and TRBJ1-1; no clear D gene. Trimming removed 2 bases from V and 7 bases from J, with 11 bases in between. The CDR3 has 13 residues. From germline, CDR1 is KGHSH and CDR2 LQKENI. CDR3 region: CASSPKSDFEAFF. CDR3 sequence (DNA): TGTGCCAGCTCACCAAAGAGTGACTTTGAAGCTTTCTTT.

DNA of the CDR3: TGTGCCAGCAGCCAACGCAGGGGAAGGAGTGAAGCTTTCTTT. Its translation is CASSQRRGRSEAFF. The chain carries TRBV6-5 and TRBJ1-1; a weak D match, TRBD1 (6 bases). The CDR3 has 14 amino acids. V lost 6 bases and J 7 bases, leaving 18 bases between the germline ends. CDR1 and CDR2 from the germline V gene are MNHEY and SVGAGI.

The chain uses TRBV27 and TRBJ2-7; 7 nucleotides agree with TRBD2. Trimming removed 6 bases from V and 3 bases from J; junction bases left unmatched: 17. The germline CDR1 and CDR2 sequences are MNHEY and SMNVEV (reference sequence). The CDR3 runs to 17 residues. The CDR3 region has the DNA TGTGCCAGCAGCCCCTCGCCGGGACTACAGGTTTACTACGAGCAGTACTTC. Encoded protein: CASSPSPGLQVYYEQYF.

The rearrangement joins TRBV6-1 to TRBJ2-5, with TRBD1 matching over 8 bases. J gave up 5 bases and V 6 bases, and 8 bases lay outside the gene matches. Germline V CDR1 and CDR2: MNHNS, SASEGT. The CDR3 is 14 amino acids. The CDR3 spells CASRGTGPRETQYF. In DNA form, the CDR3 reads TGTGCCAGCAGAGGGACAGGTCCAAGGGAGACCCAGTACTTC.